This TCR beta chain was recorded in a study of T cell clonotyping in hematopoietic cell transplantation. Generated by immunoSEQ multiplex PCR, the TCRdb table keeps only in-frame clones and is missing some. The sample lists just over 1,500 clones, roughly 88% occurring once. The ends lost 6 bases at V and 2 bases at J; junction bases unmatched: 1. Per germline, CDR1 SGHAT and CDR2 FQNNGV. The CDR3 totals 13 residues. The sequence was obtained from a male patient aged 25-45 years who had an allogeneic stem cell transplant, so T cells may come from the graft donor. Some clones in this sample may be carry-over from other donors' samples. The chain recombines TRBV11-2 with TRBJ1-3, with 7 bases identical to TRBD1. The starting material was PBMCs, obtained 30 days after allogeneic stem cell transplant. CDR3 DNA: TGTGCCAGCAGTCAGGGGGCTGGAAACACCATATATTTT. Protein product: CASSQGAGNTIYF.